The 13 T cell receptor beta chains below all came from one sample that was sequenced in a study of post-analysis software for immune sequencing data (dated by TCRdb to between 2015 and 2016). Broad study findings and their caveats: Several TRBV segments, including TRBV5-6, TRBV5-1 and TRBV20-1, were significantly more frequent in patients than controls.

No antigen has been assigned to these receptors. The library was built by means of PCR. TCRdb lists the instrument as Illumina HiSeq 2500. Unique molecular identifiers were incorporated into TCR beta cDNA libraries to reduce PCR and sequencing biases. The public reads were reanalyzed by TCRdb: fastp trimming at Q25, MiXCR alignment, in-frame beta chains only. Each CDR3 protein gets just one entry, which takes the most common genes and DNA from the rows behind it. The sample table holds hundreds of thousands of distinct CDR3 sequences, of which approximately 59% were seen once. Around 11% of the sample goes to the ten largest clones. The material sequenced was blood. These receptors were collected from a girl aged 2 to 9 with multiple sclerosis.

This clonotype was seen only a few times. V and J are TRBV29-1 and TRBJ2-4; the match to TRBD1 covers 7 bases. The J call may be faulty, since TRBJ2-7 better matches the DNA end. Germline CDR1 reads SQVTM; CDR2 reads ANQGSEA. The CDR3 has 13 residues. The chain's CDR3 is CSVESGQVYEQYF. DNA for the CDR3: TGCAGCGTTGAATCAGGACAGGTCTACGAGCAGTACTTC.

This clonotype has just a few counts. The chain employs TRBV25-1 and TRBJ2-1; 8 bases line up with TRBD2. V lost 1 base and J lost 4; bases outside the gene matches: 6. The CDR3 spans 16 residues. Germline V lookup: CDR1 MGHDK, CDR2 SYGVNS. The CDR3 sequence is CASSESWTSRYNEQFF. For the CDR3, the DNA is TGTGCCAGCAGTGAATCTTGGACTAGCCGATACAATGAGCAGTTCTTC.

This clonotype appeared a few times. The V and J genes are TRBV7-9 and TRBJ2-1, with D hard to call. Trimming pared 7 bases from V and 0 bases from J, leaving 10 bases between. Germline loops: CDR1 SEHNR, CDR2 FQNEAQ (reference sequence). This CDR3 has 14 residues. The chain's CDR3 is CASTAEISYNEQFF. The DNA for the CDR3 is TGTGCCAGCACGGCGGAAATCTCCTACAATGAGCAGTTCTTC.

The rearrangement joins TRBV11-3 to TRBJ2-3, with D unresolved. Germline-derived CDR1 and CDR2 are SGHNT and YENEEA. V was shortened by 1 base and J by 2 bases, with 13 bases between the two germline ends. The CDR3 covers 16 residues. CDR3 DNA: TGTGCCAGCAGCTTAGTGGTTTCGGCTACCACAGATACGCAGTATTTT. Its translation is CASSLVVSATTDTQYF. The entire variable domain, with the rest obtained from reference TRBV11-3 and TRBJ2-3, is as follows: EAGVVQSPRYKIIEKKQPVAFWCNPISGHNTLYWYLQNLGQGPELLIRYENEEAVDDSQLPKDRFSAERLKGVDSTLKIQPAELGDSAVYLCASSLVVSATTDTQYFGPGTRLTVL.

This clonotype appeared a few times. The V and J genes are TRBV5-1 and TRBJ2-1; 10 bases are a match to TRBD2. Germline V gives CDR1 SGHRS, CDR2 YFSETQ. The CDR3 covers 15 residues. The J segment lost 8 bases and the V segment lost 0 bases, leaving 5 bases of the junction unmatched. This chain's CDR3 is CASSLELAGSDEQFF. The CDR3 nucleotides read TGCGCCAGCAGCTTGGAACTAGCGGGGAGTGATGAGCAGTTCTTC.

The chain links TRBV9 to TRBJ1-2; 8 nucleotides match TRBD1. V was clipped by 0 bases and J by 3 bases; unmatched bases: 10. From germline, CDR1 is SGDLS and CDR2 YYNGEE. The CDR3 has 17 residues. CDR3 in DNA: TGTGCCAGCAGCGTAGGCACAGGGGGTCGACTCCACTATGGCTACACCTTC. Encoded protein: CASSVGTGGRLHYGYTF.

This clonotype was seen repeatedly, ten times or more. V and J are TRBV20-1 and TRBJ2-3; 10 bases line up with TRBD2. V shed 0 bases, J shed 6 bases, and the junction held 6 bases outside the gene matches. The CDR3 consists of 15 residues. CDR1 DFQATT and CDR2 SNEGSKA come from the germline V gene (reference sequence). CDR3 residues: CSARDTGSGGDTQYF. The CDR3 region has the DNA TGCAGTGCTAGAGATACGGGTAGCGGGGGGGATACGCAGTATTTT.

The genes are TRBV5-8 and TRBJ1-2; D gene unclear. This CDR3 contains 14 residues. With 1 base removed from V and 0 bases from J, the gap between germline ends came to 7 bases. The V gene's germline CDR1 is SGHTS and CDR2 YDEGEE. The CDR3 loop reads CASSLLSANYGYTF. The CDR3 DNA sequence: TGTGCCAGCAGCTTGTTGTCAGCTAACTATGGCTACACCTTC.

The chain carries TRBV6-6 and TRBJ2-3; D is perhaps TRBD1 (6 bases). Germline V gene sequence: CDR1 MNHNY, CDR2 SVGAGI (reference sequence). The CDR3 length is 14 residues. The V end was cut by 4 bases, the J end by 3 bases, with 11 bases between. This CDR3 reads CASSSVRGTDTQYF. DNA of the CDR3: TGTGCCAGCAGTTCCGTGAGGGGGACAGATACGCAGTATTTT.

The CDR3 region has the DNA TGTGCCAGCAGCTTAGATCTCGTAACCTACAATGAGCAGTTCTTC. It yields the protein CASSLDLVTYNEQFF. The chain joins TRBV7-2 to TRBJ2-1; D remains unclear. Trimming took off 1 base at V and 2 bases at J, with 9 bases between the two ends. Germline CDR1 and CDR2: SGHTA and FQGNSA. This CDR3 contains 15 residues. Full variable domain (remainder filled in from reference TRBV7-2 and TRBJ2-1): GAGVSQSPSNKVTEKGKDVELRCDPISGHTALYWYRQSLGQGLEFLIYFQGNSAPDKSGLPSDRFSAERTGGSVSTLTIQRTQQEDSAVYLCASSLDLVTYNEQFFGPGTRLTVL.

This clonotype turned up a few times. This sequence joins TRBV29-1 and TRBJ2-2, with TRBD1 as a possible D gene (6 bases). Looked up from germline, CDR1 is SQVTM and CDR2 is ANQGSEA. There are 15 residues in the CDR3. With 5 bases removed from V and 0 bases from J, the gap between germline ends came to 13 bases. CDR3 DNA sequence: TGCAGCGTTACAGGGAAAGGTCCGAACACCGGGGAGCTGTTTTTT. It translates to CSVTGKGPNTGELFF.

This chain connects TRBV7-9 to TRBJ2-5; 9 nucleotides line up with TRBD1. The length of the CDR3 is 16 residues. The trim removed 5 bases at V and 5 bases at J, leaving 12 bases unmatched. The germline V gene encodes CDR1 SEHNR and CDR2 FQNEAQ (reference sequence). The CDR3 nucleotides are TGTGCCAGCAGCCCACGTAGGGACAGGGTCGGGGAGACCCAGTACTTC. Its translation is CASSPRRDRVGETQYF.

The gene calls are TRBV5-5 and TRBJ1-2; weak D call: TRBD1 (5 bases). The V end was cut by 4 bases, the J end by 4 bases, with 20 bases between. Germline V gene data show CDR1 as SGHKS and CDR2 as YYEKEE (reference sequence). The length of the CDR3 is 16 residues. CDR3 residues: CASSPSPTASPYGYTF. CDR3 sequence (DNA): TGTGCCAGCAGCCCATCCCCGACAGCCAGTCCCTATGGCTACACCTTC.